This T cell receptor (beta chain) was obtained from a study of shared clonotypes between healthy human individuals. Study-level findings and limits: Clonotype sharing across a few donors was observed for 5% to 6.5% of naive CD4 clonotypes.

With regard to this clone: Its antigen remains unidentified.

The CDR3 consists of 16 residues. Per the germline V gene, CDR1 is SGDLS and CDR2 is YYNGEE. V shed 4 bases and J shed 0 bases, with 14 bases lying between them. Clones were sequenced by immunoSEQ multiplex PCR, and TCRdb holds only the in-frame ones, with some missing. The sample holds about 1.5 million clones; approximately 98% are singletons and the top ten take around 0.47%. Sequencing used naive CD4+ T cells sorted from blood. The subset denotes: CD45RA+ positively selected. This sequence joins TRBV9 and TRBJ1-3; D may be TRBD1 (5 bases). The source is a man aged 25-45 years in good health. Here the CDR3 reads CASSRAGRSSGNTIYF. In nucleotides, the CDR3 is TGTGCCAGCAGCAGGGCGGGGCGGAGCTCTGGAAACACCATATATTTT.